Listed below are T cell receptor beta chains from one sample, sequenced in a study of T cell responses to AZD1222 COVID-19 vaccine. The protocol was immunoSEQ multiplex PCR, while the TCRdb copy is restricted to in-frame clones and leaves out a portion. The sample records around 140,000 clones, 85% to 95% being singletons. The sequencing used peripheral blood, collected on day 0 of AZD1222 vaccination. The receptors derive from an adult in good health. The conserved cysteine and the conserved F or W are not part of the CDR3 here. Size values are once, few and many counts, or a class for expanded clones, and some rows have none.

TRBJ2-7 once TRBV20-1 SLGDNYEQY
TRBJ1-1 - TRBV6-5 ASRGFPANTEAF
TRBJ2-7 - TRBV24-1 ATSEIGTGGVYEQY
TRBJ1-5 - TRBV27 ASSSGQGGQPQH
TRBJ2-7 - TRBV10-1 ASTLSGTAVYEQY
TRBJ1-1 - TRBV6-2/TRBV6-3 ASSYSAAGKTEAF
TRBJ2-7 - TRBV5-1 ASSPLASSYEQY
TRBJ1-5 - TRBV7-9 ASSPPSGEAQH
TRBJ2-7 - TRBV19 ASSGQESYEQY
TRBJ1-1 - TRBV4-1 ASSRSVQTNTEAF
TRBJ1-1 - TRBV6-6 ASSLYLNTEAF
TRBJ2-5 once TRBV28 ASRLPPETSN
TRBJ2-7 - TRBV6-5 ASSRSRASYEQY
TRBJ1-1 few TRBV3-1/TRBV3-2 ASSPGTGGVNTEAF
TRBJ1-5 - TRBV30 AWTVGGFGNQPQH
TRBJ1-2 - TRBV20-1 SVQANYGYT
TRBJ1-1 - TRBV19 AGSTGGDSEAF
TRBJ2-2 once TRBV6-5 ASFPGPNTGELF
TRBJ1-5 - TRBV4-3 ASSQAEGGNQPQH
TRBJ1-5 few TRBV5-1 ASSPTGAGQPQH
TRBJ1-1 - TRBV27 ASSSFPTGDMNTEAF
TRBJ1-1 - TRBV4-1 ASSQLPVNTEAF
TRBJ2-2 - TRBV7-2 ASSPPTGSNTGELF
TRBJ1-3 - TRBV5-5 ASSTRPGATGNTIY
TRBJ1-3 - TRBV20-1 SARTRNTIY
TRBJ2-2 - TRBV7-3 ASSSKWGRNTGELF
TRBJ2-7 - TRBV5-6 ASSASLYEQY
TRBJ2-3 - TRBV4-3 ASSHLRGQGSDTQY
TRBJ1-2 - TRBV30 AWRPPGGYGYT
TRBJ1-1 - TRBV10-3 AISPDGGENTEAF
TRBJ1-1 - TRBV5-4 ASSLNRQGITEAF
TRBJ1-1 - TRBV30 AWASGRGRAF
TRBJ2-1 - TRBV10-3 AIRGVYNEQF
TRBJ2-6 few TRBV6-4 ASSDRGANVLT
TRBJ1-5 - TRBV5-6 ASSLQDNQPQH
TRBJ1-3 - TRBV7-2 ASSFTGGVSTGNTIY
TRBJ2-7 - TRBV28 ASSQRASGLLSYEQY
TRBJ1-2 - TRBV25-1 ASSDRVGYGYT
TRBJ2-6 - TRBV6-2/TRBV6-3 ASSSTVFPGANVLT
TRBJ1-2 - TRBV6-2/TRBV6-3 ASSTGTGTNYGYT
TRBJ2-3 - TRBV2 ASSERGWGTQY
TRBJ1-1 once TRBV27 ASTRTANTEAF
TRBJ2-1 - TRBV27 ASGRADSYNEQF
TRBJ2-1 few TRBV6-2/TRBV6-3 ASSFYPGLVPHEQF
TRBJ2-7 - TRBV4-3 ASSQAGTNSYEQY
TRBJ1-2 - TRBV12-3/TRBV12-4 ASSLFREDGYT
TRBJ2-5 - TRBV7-3 ASSPSSWETQY
TRBJ2-4 few TRBV29-1 SAHPGTGENIQY
TRBJ2-7 - TRBV9 ASSWDPSYEQY
TRBJ1-2 - TRBV7-2 ASSLATGGNYGYT
TRBJ2-5 - TRBV28 ASRSGGHDETQY
TRBJ1-2 - TRBV25-1 ARTGGYT
TRBJ1-1 - TRBV30 AWSVSLSTEAF
TRBJ1-1 - TRBV5-6 ASSPTGIPEAF
TRBJ2-2 - TRBV24-1 ATSDAQGDSRELF
TRBJ1-2 - TRBV12-3/TRBV12-4 ASSWTGSGYT
TRBJ2-1 - TRBV4-3 ASSQDPLGVFTYNEQF